The source of this T cell receptor (beta chain) is a study of Ad26.COV2.S vaccination and SARS-CoV-2 variants. Findings and caveats of the study: Individuals receiving vaccine had higher spike-specific TCR breadth than placebo recipients did.

Here immunoSEQ multiplex PCR was the method, and the copy in TCRdb shows in-frame clones only, minus some. This table has around 320,000 clones, 85% to 90% appearing once. Treatment meaning: around 19 received Ad26.COV2.S at low or high dose, single or two shots; 5 received placebo; per-sample allocation not given. Sampling occurred on day 63 after the first vaccine or placebo injection. About this clone itself: Antigen specificity is unknown.

The CDR3 sequence is 13 residues long. V lost 5 bases, J lost 4 bases, and 4 bases stayed unmatched. The TCR sequence derives from a person between 18 and 65 years old who received the Ad26.COV2.S COVID-19 vaccine or a placebo. The rearrangement uses TRBV12-3 or TRBV12-4 and TRBJ2-7; 8 positions agree with TRBD2. This sample comprised peripheral blood, obtained in a trial of Ad26.COV2.S vaccine versus placebo. CDR3 nucleotides: TGTGCCAGCAGTCCAGGGACTAGATACGAGCAGTACTTC. This codes for CASSPGTRYEQYF.